The sequence of this T cell receptor beta chain was determined in a study of T cells after posttransplantation cyclophosphamide. The study, taken as a whole, reports: Recipient CMV seropositivity and CMV reactivation strongly tracked TRB clonality. Donor-recipient repertoire similarity was low at 1-2 months, rising over year one.

Controls had myeloablative marrow grafts with methotrexate and calcineurin inhibitor, sampled at 1 year. Produced via immunoSEQ multiplex PCR; TCRdb's table is partial and in-frame only. The sample shows 15,000 to 20,000 clones, roughly 87% of them seen only once. As concerns this clone: Its cognate antigen is unknown.

The input for sequencing was PBMCs, taken after an allogeneic stem cell transplant with a calcineurin inhibitor and methotrexate. The clonotype was recovered from a male patient in his 50s who received an allogeneic stem cell transplant from an unrelated donor, was CMV-positive, and had chronic GVHD only. Some T cells may have come from the graft donor.

In DNA form, the CDR3 reads TGTGCCAGCAGCCAAGGGCGTACAGGGGGAAGGAACACTGAAGCTTTCTTT. It specifies CASSQGRTGGRNTEAFF. The gene calls are TRBV4-2 and TRBJ1-1; TRBD1 aligns across 8 bases. CDR1 and CDR2 (germline): LGHNA, YNFKEQ. V lost 1 base to trimming and J lost 1 base; unmatched junction nucleotides: 8. CDR3 length equals 17 residues.